The clone carrying this T cell receptor (beta chain) showed up just a few times. What it recognizes is unknown. This entry comes from a study of cytomegalovirus exposure and HLA in healthy donors. CDR3 length: 14 residues. Germline V lookup: CDR1 GTSNPN, CDR2 SVGIG (reference sequence). The germline V and J ends were trimmed by 1 base and 5 bases, with 13 bases remaining between them. PCR involved 60 Vbeta and 13 Jbeta primers. Repertoires were generated with immunoSEQ multiplex PCR, while TCRdb's copy carries only in-frame clones and drops some. The repertoire holds around 170,000 clones, with around 81% as singletons. Notes on the study in general: A later examination showed that TCR association rates differed by HLA locus, with DRB1 most and HLA-C fewest. Highly shared sequence variants in one cluster were likely a sequencing artifact.

Material: PBMCs. The sequence derives from a man aged 35-49 years in good health and CMV-seronegative. This sequence joins TRBV30 and TRBJ2-3, with TRBD1 as a possible D gene (6 bases). The CDR3 loop reads CAWSAGAPGDTQYF. The CDR3 DNA reads as TGTGCCTGGAGTGCAGGGGCGCCGGGAGATACGCAGTATTTT.